This record covers a single T cell receptor beta chain. The data were obtained in a study of glioma-infiltrating T cells after dendritic cell vaccination. Turning to the study itself: Patients had newly diagnosed or recurrent glioblastoma and received dendritic cell vaccines. Autologous tumor lysate was loaded overnight onto monocyte-derived dendritic cells grown about seven days with IL-4 and GM-CSF.

Germline V gene sequence: CDR1 SGHRS, CDR2 YFSETQ. The CDR3 has 15 amino acids. V lost 4 bases to trimming and J lost 0 bases, with 10 bases between them. No glioblastoma patient carried an isocitrate dehydrogenase mutation. The PCR used 60 V beta and 13 J beta primers. TCRdb's table, derived via immunoSEQ multiplex PCR, lists solely in-frame clones and lacks some. The data show tens of thousands of clones, with 70% to 90% seen just once and less than 3% held by the top ten. The rearrangement links TRBV5-1 to TRBJ1-4; no clear D. The sequence came from a human donor with glioblastoma. The sample consisted of blood, taken before dendritic cell vaccination. CDR3 coding DNA: TGCGCCAGCAGCATCTCGGCGGCAACTAATGAAAAACTGTTTTTT. As protein: CASSISAATNEKLFF. The whole variable domain, filled in from reference TRBV5-1 and TRBJ1-4, reads KAGVTQTPRYLIKTRGQQVTLSCSPISGHRSVSWYQQTPGQGLQFLFEYFSETQRNKGNFPGRFSGRQFSNSRSEMNVSTLELGDSALYLCASSISAATNEKLFFGSGTQLSVL.